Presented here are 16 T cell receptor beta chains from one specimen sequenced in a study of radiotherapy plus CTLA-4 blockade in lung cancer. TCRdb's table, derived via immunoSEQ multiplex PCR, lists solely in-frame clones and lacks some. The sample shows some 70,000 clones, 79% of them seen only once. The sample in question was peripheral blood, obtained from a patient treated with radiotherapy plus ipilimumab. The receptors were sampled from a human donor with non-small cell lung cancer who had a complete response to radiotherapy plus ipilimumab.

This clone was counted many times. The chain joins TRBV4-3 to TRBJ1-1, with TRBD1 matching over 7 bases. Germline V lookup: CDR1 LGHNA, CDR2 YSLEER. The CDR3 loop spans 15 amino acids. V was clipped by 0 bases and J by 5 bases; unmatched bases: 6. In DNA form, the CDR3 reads TGCGCCAGCAGCCAAGATTCAGGGGGGGGAACTGAAGCTTTCTTT. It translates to CASSQDSGGGTEAFF.

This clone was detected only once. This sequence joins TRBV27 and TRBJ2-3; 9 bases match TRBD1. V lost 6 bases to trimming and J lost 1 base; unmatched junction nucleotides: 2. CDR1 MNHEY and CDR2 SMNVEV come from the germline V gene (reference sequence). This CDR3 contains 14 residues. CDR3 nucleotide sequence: TGTGCCAGCAGGACAGGGGGGGGCACAGATACGCAGTATTTT. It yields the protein CASRTGGGTDTQYF.

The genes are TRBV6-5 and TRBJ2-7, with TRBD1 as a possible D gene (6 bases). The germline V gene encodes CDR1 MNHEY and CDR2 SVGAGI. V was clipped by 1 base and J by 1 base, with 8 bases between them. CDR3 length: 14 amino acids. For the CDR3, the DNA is TGTGCCAGCAGTTACTTCCAGGGGTCCTACGAGCAGTACTTC. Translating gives CASSYFQGSYEQYF.

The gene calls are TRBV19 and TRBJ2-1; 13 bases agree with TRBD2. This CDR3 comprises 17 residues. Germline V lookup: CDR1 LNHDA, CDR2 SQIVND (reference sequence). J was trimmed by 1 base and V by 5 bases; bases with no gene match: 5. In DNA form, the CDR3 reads TGTGCCAGTAGTCCATGGACTAGCGGGGGATCCTACAATGAGCAGTTCTTC. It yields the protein CASSPWTSGGSYNEQFF.

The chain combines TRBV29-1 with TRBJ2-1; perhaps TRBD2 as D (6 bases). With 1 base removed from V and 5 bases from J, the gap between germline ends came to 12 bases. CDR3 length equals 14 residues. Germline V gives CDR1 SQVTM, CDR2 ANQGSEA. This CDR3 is CSVEGGGIDNEQFF. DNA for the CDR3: TGCAGCGTTGAAGGAGGAGGGATAGACAATGAGCAGTTCTTC.

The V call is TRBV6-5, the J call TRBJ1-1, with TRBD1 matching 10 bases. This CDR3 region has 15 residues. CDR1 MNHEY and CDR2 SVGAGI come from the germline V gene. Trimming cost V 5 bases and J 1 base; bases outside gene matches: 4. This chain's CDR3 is CASSGRDRGNTEAFF. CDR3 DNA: TGTGCCAGCAGTGGCCGGGACAGGGGGAACACTGAAGCTTTCTTT.

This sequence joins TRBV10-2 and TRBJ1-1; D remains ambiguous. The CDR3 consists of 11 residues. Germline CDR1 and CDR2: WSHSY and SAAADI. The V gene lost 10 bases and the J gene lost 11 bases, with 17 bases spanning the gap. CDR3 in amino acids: CATRGADSAFF. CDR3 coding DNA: TGCGCCACCCGGGGTGCCGATTCGGCTTTCTTT.

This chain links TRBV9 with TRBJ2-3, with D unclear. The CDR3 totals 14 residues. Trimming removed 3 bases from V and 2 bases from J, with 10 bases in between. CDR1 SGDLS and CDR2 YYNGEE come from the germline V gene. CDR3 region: CASSEGTFTDTQYF. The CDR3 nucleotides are TGTGCCAGCAGCGAGGGAACTTTCACAGATACGCAGTATTTT.

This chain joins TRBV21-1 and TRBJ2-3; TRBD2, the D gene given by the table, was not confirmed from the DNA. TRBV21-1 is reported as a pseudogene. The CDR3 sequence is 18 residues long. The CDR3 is CASSICWTSGNSTDTQYF. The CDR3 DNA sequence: TGTGCCAGCAGCATCTGCTGGACTAGCGGGAACAGCACAGATACGCAGTATTTT.

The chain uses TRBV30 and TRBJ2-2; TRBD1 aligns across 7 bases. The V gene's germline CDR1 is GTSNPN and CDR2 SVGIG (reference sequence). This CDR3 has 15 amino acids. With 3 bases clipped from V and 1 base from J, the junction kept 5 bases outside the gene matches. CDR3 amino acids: CAWRGGRKNTGELFF. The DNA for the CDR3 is TGTGCCTGGAGAGGGGGCAGAAAGAACACCGGGGAGCTGTTTTTT.

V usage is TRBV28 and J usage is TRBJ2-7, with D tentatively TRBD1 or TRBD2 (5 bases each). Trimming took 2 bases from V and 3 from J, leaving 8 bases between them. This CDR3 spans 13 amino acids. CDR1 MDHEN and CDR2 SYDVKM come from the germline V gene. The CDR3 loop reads CASSLGGRYEQYV. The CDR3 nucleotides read TGTGCCAGCAGTTTAGGGGGACGCTACGAGCAGTACGTC.

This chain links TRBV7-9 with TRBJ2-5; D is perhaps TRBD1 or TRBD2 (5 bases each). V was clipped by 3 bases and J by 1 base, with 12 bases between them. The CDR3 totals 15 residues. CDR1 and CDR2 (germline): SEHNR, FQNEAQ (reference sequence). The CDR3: CASSFGRGSQETQYF. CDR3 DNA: TGTGCCAGCAGCTTCGGTCGGGGCAGCCAAGAGACCCAGTACTTC.

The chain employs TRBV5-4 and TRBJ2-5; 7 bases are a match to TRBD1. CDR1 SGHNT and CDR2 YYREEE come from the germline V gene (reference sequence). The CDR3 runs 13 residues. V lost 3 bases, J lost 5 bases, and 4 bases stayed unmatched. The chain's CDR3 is CASSWGQRETQYF. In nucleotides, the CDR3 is TGTGCCAGCAGCTGGGGACAGCGCGAGACCCAGTACTTC.

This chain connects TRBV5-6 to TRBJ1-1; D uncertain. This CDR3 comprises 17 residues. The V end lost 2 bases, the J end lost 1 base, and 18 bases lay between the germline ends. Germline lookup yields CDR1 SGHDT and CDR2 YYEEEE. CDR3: CASSFTGTPRRNTEAFF. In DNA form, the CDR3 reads TGTGCCAGCAGCTTTACGGGAACCCCGAGGAGGAACACTGAAGCTTTCTTT.

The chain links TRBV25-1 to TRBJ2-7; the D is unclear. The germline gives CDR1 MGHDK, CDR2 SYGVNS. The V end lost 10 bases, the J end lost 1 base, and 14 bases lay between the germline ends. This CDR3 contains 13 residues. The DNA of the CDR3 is TGTGCCACCCATGGGGATTTGTCCTACGAGCAGTACTTC. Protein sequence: CATHGDLSYEQYF.

In DNA form, the CDR3 reads TGTGCCTGGGGCCCGGGGGTGGACACCGGGGAGCTGTTTTTT. This encodes CAWGPGVDTGELFF. V and J are TRBV30 and TRBJ2-2, with D tentatively TRBD2 (6 bases). Germline CDR1 is GTSNPN and CDR2 is SVGIG (reference sequence). V was pared by 5 bases and J by 3 bases, with 13 bases between. The CDR3 is 14 residues long.